Sequencing of this T cell receptor beta chain was carried out in a study of T-cell memory formation after mild COVID-19. This clonotype was detected a few times. TCRdb reprocessed the 5' RACE reads with MiXCR, giving one entry per CDR3 protein. The sample has about 390,000 distinct CDR3 sequences, roughly 15% seen once; the top ten hold 20% to 25%. This sequence originates from a man in his late teens or twenties who had mild COVID-19 (a few samples of this study predate the infection). Cell type and time point are not known. Sequencing input: PBMCs or a T cell subset sorted from them (not recorded which).

CDR3 bases: TGTGCCAGCAGTTTTAGGCGGGGGGGCCCCACCGGGGAGCTGTTTTTT. Amino acids: CASSFRRGGPTGELFF. V and J are TRBV28 and TRBJ2-2, with 9 bases identical to TRBD2. Per germline, CDR1 MDHEN and CDR2 SYDVKM. The CDR3 runs 16 residues. The J segment lost 4 bases and the V segment lost 3 bases, leaving 6 bases of the junction unmatched. The whole variable domain, filled in from reference TRBV28 and TRBJ2-2, reads DVKVTQSSRYLVKRTGEKVFLECVQDMDHENMFWYRQDPGLGLRLIYFSYDVKMKEKGDIPEGYSVSREKKERFSLILESASTNQTSMYLCASSFRRGGPTGELFFGEGSRLTVL.